This TCR beta chain was sequenced in a study of T cell repertoires in cytomegalovirus infection. Overall study: HLA-C-restricted CMV epitopes, recently identified, and well-studied HLA-B-restricted ones were used by the study. Through public TCR beta signatures, both CMV infection and matching HLA type were indicated.

Via MiXCR, TCRdb re-called the reads, giving one row per CDR3 protein. In the table there are about 770,000 distinct CDR3 sequences, under 35% of which are singletons. V was cut by 0 bases and J by 1 base, with 13 bases left in between. The CDR3 spans 16 residues. Per germline, CDR1 SGDLS and CDR2 YYNGEE. There are a few counts of this clonotype. Its antigen is unknown. This sequence originates from a human donor in good health (CMV status not recorded). Some clones in this sample may be carry-over from other donors' samples. The V and J genes are TRBV9 and TRBJ1-1; D unclear. The input for sequencing was cultured CD8+ T cells from PBMCs, taken from culture after CMV antigen stimulation. The chain's CDR3 is CASSVALHQSNTEAFF. CDR3 coding DNA: TGTGCCAGCAGCGTAGCTCTTCACCAATCGAACACTGAAGCTTTCTTT. Together with reference TRBV9 and TRBJ1-1, the CDR3 gives the full variable domain: DSGVTQTPKHLITATGQRVTLRCSPRSGDLSVYWYQQSLDQGLQFLIQYYNGEERAKGNILERFSAQQFPDLHSELNLSSLELGDSALYFCASSVALHQSNTEAFFGQGTRLTVV.